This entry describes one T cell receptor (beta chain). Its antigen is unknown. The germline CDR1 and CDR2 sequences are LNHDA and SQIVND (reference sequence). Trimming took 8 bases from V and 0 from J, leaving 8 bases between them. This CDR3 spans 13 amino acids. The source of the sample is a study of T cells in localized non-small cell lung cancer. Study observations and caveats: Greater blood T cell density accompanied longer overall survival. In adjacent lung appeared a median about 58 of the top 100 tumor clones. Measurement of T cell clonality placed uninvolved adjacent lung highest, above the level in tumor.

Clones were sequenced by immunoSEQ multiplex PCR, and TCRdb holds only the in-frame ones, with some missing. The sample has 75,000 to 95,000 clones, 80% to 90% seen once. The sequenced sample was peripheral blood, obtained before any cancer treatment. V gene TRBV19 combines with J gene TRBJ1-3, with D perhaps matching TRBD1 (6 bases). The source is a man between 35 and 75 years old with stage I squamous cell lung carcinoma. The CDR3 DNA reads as TGTGCCAGTGAGGACAGCTCTGGAAACACCATATATTTT. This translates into CASEDSSGNTIYF. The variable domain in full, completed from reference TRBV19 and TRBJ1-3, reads DGGITQSPKYLFRKEGQNVTLSCEQNLNHDAMYWYRQDPGQGLRLIYYSQIVNDFQKGDIAEGYSVSREKKESFPLTVTSAQKNPTAFYLCASEDSSGNTIYFGEGSWLTVV.